The sequence of this T cell receptor (beta chain) was determined in a study of CD8 T cells in ankylosing spondylitis (dated by TCRdb to 2015 to 2018). For context, the study as a whole: The study profiled T cell receptor beta repertoires in healthy donors and ankylosing spondylitis patients to find disease-linked TCR variants. The full study cohort was made up of about two dozen ankylosing spondylitis patients and roughly 100 healthy donors. Peripheral blood samples were taken, and synovial fluid was additionally collected from ankylosing spondylitis patients. The full study reports these points: Some motif variants had previously been reported in the synovial fluid and blood of reactive arthritis patients, which suggests shared mechanisms of disease initiation. The disease-linked clones were reported to be significantly enriched in matched synovial fluid samples from ankylosing spondylitis patients. Blood from ankylosing spondylitis patients appeared to be characterized by a TCR beta motif composed of eight or nine highly homologous amino acid variants. In peripheral blood, the disease-linked clones were found at relatively low frequencies and had a CD8+ phenotype.

This clonotype came up many times. Its antigen specificity is not known. No clone much larger than this one lies a single base away; base qualities are absent. Relative to germline, V is missing 2 bases and J is missing 4 bases, with 6 bases of the junction outside any gene match. Counted from cysteine to phenylalanine, this CDR3 has 16 amino acids. Just CDR3 DNA is preserved here, 48 bases in frame from base 1. The sample was run on an Illumina HiSeq 2500. Quantitative 5'-RACE with molecular barcodes was used to prepare TCR beta libraries. On the authors' methods: A new computational method, built on a probabilistic model of VDJ rearrangement, was used to identify disease-linked TCR variants. TCRdb ran its own pipeline on the public reads, namely fastp trimming at Q25 and MiXCR clone calling, and kept in-frame beta chains. Each entry is one CDR3 protein sequence, shown with its most common DNA and genes. These V and J calls are TCRdb output, not the study's own analysis. Here the sample has some 87,000 distinct CDR3 sequences; 8.8% occur a single time. The top ten clones comprise roughly 5.5% of the sample.

The sequenced sample was blood, either unsorted or a sorted T cell fraction (not recorded which). This receptor was taken from a male donor with ankylosing spondylitis or in good health (not recorded which). The rearranged segments are TRBV12-3 or TRBV12-4 and TRBJ2-2, and 8 junctional nucleotides match TRBD2. The DNA sequence is as follows: TGTGCCAGCAGTTTACACCCCCTAGCGGGCACCGGGGAGCTGTTTTTT. It translates to CASSLHPLAGTGELFF.